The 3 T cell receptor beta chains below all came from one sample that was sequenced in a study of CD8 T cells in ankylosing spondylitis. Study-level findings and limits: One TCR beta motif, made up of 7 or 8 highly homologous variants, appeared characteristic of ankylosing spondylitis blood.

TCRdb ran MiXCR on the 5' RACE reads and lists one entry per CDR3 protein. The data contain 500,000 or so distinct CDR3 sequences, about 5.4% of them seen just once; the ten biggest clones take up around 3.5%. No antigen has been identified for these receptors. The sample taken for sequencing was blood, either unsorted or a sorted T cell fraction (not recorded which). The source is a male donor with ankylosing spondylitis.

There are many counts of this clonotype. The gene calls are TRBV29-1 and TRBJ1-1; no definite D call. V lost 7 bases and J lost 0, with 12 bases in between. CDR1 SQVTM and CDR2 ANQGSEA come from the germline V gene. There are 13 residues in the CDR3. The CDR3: CSARNTMNTEAFF. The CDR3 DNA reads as TGCAGCGCCCGAAATACTATGAACACTGAAGCTTTCTTT.

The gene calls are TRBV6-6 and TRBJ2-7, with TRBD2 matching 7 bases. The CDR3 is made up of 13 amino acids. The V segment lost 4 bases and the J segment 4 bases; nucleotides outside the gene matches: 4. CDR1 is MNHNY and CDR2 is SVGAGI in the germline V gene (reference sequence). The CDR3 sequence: CASSWGGGYEQYF. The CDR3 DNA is TGTGCCAGCAGTTGGGGGGGGGGATACGAGCAGTACTTC.

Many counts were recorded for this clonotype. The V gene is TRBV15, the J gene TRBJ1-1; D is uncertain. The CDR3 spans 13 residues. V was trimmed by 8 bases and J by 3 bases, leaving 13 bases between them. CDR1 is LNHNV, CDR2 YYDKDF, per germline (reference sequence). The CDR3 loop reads CATGMAPYTEAFF. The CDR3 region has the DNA TGTGCCACCGGGATGGCACCGTACACTGAAGCTTTCTTT.